The rows below give T cell receptor beta chains drawn from one sample of a study of shared clonotypes between healthy human individuals. The repertoire was sequenced with immunoSEQ multiplex PCR; TCRdb's copy has only in-frame clones and lacks some. Here the sample spans some 2.1 million clones, roughly 94% being singletons. The sample consisted of naive CD8+ T cells sorted from blood. Source of these receptors: a man between 18 and 35 years old in good health. CDR3s include the opening cysteine and the closing phenylalanine or tryptophan. A D gene is named only where the DNA matches it firmly.

J gene,V gene,D gene,CDR3 protein
TRBJ2-7,TRBV7-9,NA,CASSSDIGEKYF
TRBJ2-3,TRBV9,TRBD1,CASSLKQGGTDTQYF
TRBJ2-1,TRBV4-1,TRBD1,CASSQEGQGSNEQFF
TRBJ2-3,TRBV10-2,TRBD2,CASSVLAGGTDTQYF
TRBJ2-5,TRBV5-6,TRBD2,CASSFKAGAQETQYF
TRBJ1-3,TRBV11-2,NA,CASSSDQSSGNTIYF
TRBJ1-1,TRBV15,TRBD1,CATSRDRATEAFF
TRBJ2-2,TRBV4-3,NA,CASSQSNTGELFF
TRBJ2-7,TRBV6-1,TRBD2,CASRGAGEYEQYF
TRBJ1-1,TRBV27,NA,CASSLLADTEAFF
TRBJ1-3,TRBV7-9,TRBD1,CASSSTGAILPSGNTIYF
TRBJ2-3,TRBV9,NA,CASSATSTDTQYF
TRBJ2-3,TRBV5-1,NA,CASSLGQSTDTQYF
TRBJ1-1,TRBV2,NA,CASSGRGVDTEAFF
TRBJ2-7,TRBV6-5,NA,CASSYSSRHSYEQYF
TRBJ2-2,TRBV19,NA,CASNTGMNTGELFF
TRBJ2-7,TRBV10-1,NA,CASSDPLGEQYF
TRBJ2-5,TRBV6-5,NA,CASSYTLEGETQYF
TRBJ2-5,TRBV11-2,TRBD2,CASSLDWAGGDETQYF
TRBJ1-1,TRBV4-1,NA,CASSQGSAEAFF
TRBJ2-2,TRBV7-9,NA,CASSLPYLTGNTGELFF
TRBJ2-7,TRBV5-5,NA,CASTRTETPYEQYF
TRBJ1-5,TRBV7-9,TRBD1,CASSLGQGGQPQHF
TRBJ2-7,TRBV27,NA,CASSYGISYEQYF
TRBJ2-7,TRBV11-2,NA,CASSLGRGHYEQYF
TRBJ2-7,TRBV27,TRBD1,CASSPGQGAREQYF
TRBJ2-7,TRBV2,TRBD1,CASRGVGTGTGEQYF
TRBJ1-2,TRBV4-2,TRBD1,CASSPRPGQGAYGYTF
TRBJ1-4,TRBV4-3,NA,CASSQDMGSFNEKLFF
TRBJ2-1,TRBV2,NA,CASSEWVNEQFF
TRBJ2-2,TRBV30,NA,CAYTGEDGELFF
TRBJ2-1,TRBV5-1,NA,CASSEEPLSYNEQFF
TRBJ1-3,TRBV5-1,TRBD1,CASSSGQGSGNTIYF
TRBJ2-1,TRBV4-1,NA,CASSQDQGYEQFF
TRBJ2-3,TRBV10-3,NA,CAISESSPTDTQYF
TRBJ2-7,TRBV30,NA,CAWSVDNYEQYF
TRBJ2-7,TRBV6-1,NA,CASSVYEQYF
TRBJ2-5,TRBV27,NA,CASSLLGQRETQYF
TRBJ2-6,TRBV5-4,NA,CASSVKGSGANVLTF
TRBJ2-7,TRBV2,TRBD1,CATIRQGAYEQYF
TRBJ1-1,TRBV27,NA,CASRTDVGEAFF
TRBJ2-3,TRBV10-3,NA,CAISESTGSGSTDTQYF
TRBJ2-7,TRBV28,NA,CASRPGRSYEQYF
TRBJ1-1,TRBV5-8,NA,CASSHGRVEAFF
TRBJ2-2,TRBV9,TRBD2,CASSVVERGDTGELFF
TRBJ1-5,TRBV7-2,NA,CASSLAGGNQPQHF
TRBJ1-1,TRBV6-5,NA,CASSYSANTEAFF
TRBJ2-7,TRBV2,TRBD1,CASSGQGYSYEQYF
TRBJ1-1,TRBV27,TRBD1,CASSSATGAGTEAFF
TRBJ1-2,TRBV6-6,NA,CASSSGDFGYTF
TRBJ2-1,TRBV4-3,NA,CASSQDSSLNEQFF
TRBJ1-4,TRBV29-1,TRBD1,CSGQASTNEKLFF
TRBJ2-1,TRBV5-1,NA,CASSLEGVAYNEQFF
TRBJ2-7,TRBV6-1,NA,CASSEVSGVDEQYF
TRBJ2-6,TRBV5-4,TRBD1,CASSPDRSSGANVLTF